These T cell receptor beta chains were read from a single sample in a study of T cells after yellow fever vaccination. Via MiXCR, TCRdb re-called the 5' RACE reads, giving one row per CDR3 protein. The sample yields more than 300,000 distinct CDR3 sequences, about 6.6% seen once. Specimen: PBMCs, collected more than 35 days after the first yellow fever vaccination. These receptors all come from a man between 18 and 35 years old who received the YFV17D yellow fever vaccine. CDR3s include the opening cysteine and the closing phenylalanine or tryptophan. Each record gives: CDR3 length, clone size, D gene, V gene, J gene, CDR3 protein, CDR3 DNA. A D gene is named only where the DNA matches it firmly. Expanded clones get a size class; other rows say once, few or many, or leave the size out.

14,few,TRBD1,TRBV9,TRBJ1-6,CASSQTGGGSPLHF,TGTGCCAGCAGCCAGACAGGGGGGGGTTCACCCCTCCACTTT
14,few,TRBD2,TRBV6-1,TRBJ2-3,CASTPGGFTDTQYF,TGTGCCAGCACCCCGGGGGGGTTCACAGATACGCAGTATTTT
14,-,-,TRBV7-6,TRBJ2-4,CASSGGHLENIQYF,TGTGCCAGCAGCGGGGGACACCTTGAGAACATTCAGTACTTC
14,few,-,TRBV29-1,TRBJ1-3,CSVERAGAGNTIYF,TGCAGCGTTGAGAGGGCCGGGGCTGGAAACACCATATATTTT
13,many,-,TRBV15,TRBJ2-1,CATSSGLINEQFF,TGTGCCACCAGCAGCGGACTCATTAATGAGCAGTTCTTC
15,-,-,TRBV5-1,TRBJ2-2,CASSLIWENTGELFF,TGCGCCAGCAGCTTGATTTGGGAGAACACCGGGGAGCTGTTTTTT
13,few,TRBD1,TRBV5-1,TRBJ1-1,CASSRDRGTEAFF,TGCGCCAGCAGCCGGGACAGGGGCACTGAAGCTTTCTTT
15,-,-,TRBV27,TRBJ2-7,CASSSPLQARAMQYF,TGTGCCAGCAGTTCCCCTCTACAGGCCCGGGCTATGCAGTACTTC
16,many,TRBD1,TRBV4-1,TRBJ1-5,CASSRQGGGSNQPQHF,TGCGCCAGCAGCCGGCAGGGGGGAGGCAGCAATCAGCCCCAGCATTTT
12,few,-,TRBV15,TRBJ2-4,CATSREEGTQYF,TGTGCCACCAGCAGAGAAGAGGGGACTCAGTACTTC
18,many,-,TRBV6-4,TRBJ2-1,CASSDSLTIGESYNEQFF,TGTGCCAGCAGTGACTCCTTGACCATAGGGGAGTCCTACAATGAGCAGTTCTTC
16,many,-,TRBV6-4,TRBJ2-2,CASSDSRGVSTGELFF,TGTGCCAGCAGTGACTCGAGGGGGGTCTCCACCGGGGAGCTGTTTTTT
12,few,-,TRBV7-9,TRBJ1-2,CASSLAQGGNTF,TGTGCCAGCAGCTTGGCACAGGGAGGGAACACCTTC
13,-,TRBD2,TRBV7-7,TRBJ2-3,CASSFGGGDTQYF,TGTGCCAGCAGCTTTGGCGGGGGAGATACGCAGTATTTT
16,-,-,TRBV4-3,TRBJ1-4,CASSQDARPTNEKLFF,TGCGCCAGCAGCCAAGATGCGAGACCCACTAATGAAAAACTGTTTTTT
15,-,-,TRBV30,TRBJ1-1,CAWSGWGAGNTEAIF,-
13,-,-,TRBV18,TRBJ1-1,CASSPEVNTEAFF,TGTGCCAGCTCGCCAGAAGTTAACACTGAAGCTTTCTTT